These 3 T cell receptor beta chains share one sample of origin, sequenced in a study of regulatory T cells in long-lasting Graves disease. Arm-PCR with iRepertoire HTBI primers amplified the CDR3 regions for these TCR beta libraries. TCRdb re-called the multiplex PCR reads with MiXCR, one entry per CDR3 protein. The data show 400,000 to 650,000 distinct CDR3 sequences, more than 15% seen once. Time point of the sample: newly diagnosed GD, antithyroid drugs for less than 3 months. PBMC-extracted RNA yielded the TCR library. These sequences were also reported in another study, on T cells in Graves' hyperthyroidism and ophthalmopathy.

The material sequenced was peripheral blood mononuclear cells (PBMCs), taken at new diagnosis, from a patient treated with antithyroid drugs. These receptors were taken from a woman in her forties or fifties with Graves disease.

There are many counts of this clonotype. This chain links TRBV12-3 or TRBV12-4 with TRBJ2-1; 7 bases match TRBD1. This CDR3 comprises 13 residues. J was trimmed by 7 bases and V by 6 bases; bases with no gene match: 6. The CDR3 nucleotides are TGTGCCAGCAGGGACAGGCTAGGGAATGAGCAGTTCTTC. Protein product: CASRDRLGNEQFF.

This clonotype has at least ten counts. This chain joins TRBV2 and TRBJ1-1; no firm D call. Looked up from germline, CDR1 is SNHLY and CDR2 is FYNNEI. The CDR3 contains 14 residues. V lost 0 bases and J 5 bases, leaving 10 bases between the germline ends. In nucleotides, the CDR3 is TGTGCCAGCAGTGAAGCAGTTGTGGGTACTGAAGCTTTCTTT. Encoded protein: CASSEAVVGTEAFF.

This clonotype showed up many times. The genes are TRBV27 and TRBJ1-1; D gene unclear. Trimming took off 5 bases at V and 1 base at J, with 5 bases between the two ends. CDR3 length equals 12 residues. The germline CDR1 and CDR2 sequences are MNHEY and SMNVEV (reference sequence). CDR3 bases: TGTGCCAGCAGTAGGTGGAACACTGAAGCTTTCTTT. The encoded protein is CASSRWNTEAFF.